This T cell receptor beta chain was captured in a study of radiation and T cells in renal cell carcinoma. Time point reported: baseline pretreatment blood. Treatment defined: 15 Gy SBRT to primary tumor, nephrectomy 4 weeks later. V lost 4 bases and J lost 5, with 6 bases in between. The CDR3 is 10 amino acids. Germline V gene data show CDR1 as SQVTM and CDR2 as ANQGSEA. Sequencing used immunoSEQ multiplex PCR; TCRdb keeps in-frame clones, though not all of them. The table shows about 140,000 clones, with approximately 87% occurring only once. The chain uses TRBV29-1 and TRBJ2-7; the D is unclear. The receptor was derived from a woman aged 45-65 years with renal cell carcinoma. This sample comprised blood, obtained from a patient whose treatment included radiotherapy and nephrectomy. Here the CDR3 reads CSVGSDEQYF. The CDR3 bases are TGCAGCGTTGGGAGCGACGAGCAGTACTTC.